A single sample gave rise to the 16 T cell receptor beta chains below, sequenced in a study of T cell responses to AZD1222 COVID-19 vaccine. Some clones are missing from TCRdb's copy, which holds only in-frame ones; the method was immunoSEQ multiplex PCR. The sample holds about 180,000 clones, about 93% seen once. Sequences were derived from peripheral blood, sampled 28 days after the second dose of the MenACWY control vaccine. The origin of the receptors is an adult who received the MenACWY meningococcal vaccine as a control.

The V and J genes are TRBV3-1 (or the pseudogene TRBV3-2) and TRBJ2-5; D is ambiguous. V lost 3 bases to trimming and J lost 2 bases, with 13 bases between them. Germline V gene lookup returns CDR1 LGHDT and CDR2 YNNKEL (reference sequence). CDR3 length: 15 residues. The CDR3: CASSHRRTSQETQYF. The CDR3 DNA sequence: TGTGCCAGCAGCCACCGCAGGACCAGTCAAGAGACCCAGTACTTC.

The rearrangement joins TRBV19 to TRBJ2-1; 15 bases map to TRBD2. The CDR3 is 16 residues long. Germline assignment: CDR1 LNHDA and CDR2 SQIVND (reference sequence). V dropped 6 bases and J dropped 7; count of bases not matched to a gene: 7. As DNA, the CDR3 is TGTGCCAGTAGACCTGGACTAGCGGGGGGGCTTAATGAGCAGTTCTTC. Encoded protein: CASRPGLAGGLNEQFF.

The chain couples TRBV6-5 to TRBJ2-1; 11 bases line up with TRBD1. The germline V gene encodes CDR1 MNHEY and CDR2 SVGAGI. The CDR3 has 15 residues. V was pared by 6 bases and J by 3 bases, with 4 bases of the junction left unmatched. CDR3 DNA: TGTGCCAGCAGCGAGGGACAGGGGGACTACAATGAGCAGTTCTTC. It codes for CASSEGQGDYNEQFF.

V gene TRBV28 combines with J gene TRBJ1-3, with TRBD1 as a possible D gene (6 bases). CDR1 and CDR2 from the germline V gene are MDHEN and SYDVKM. Trimming took 4 bases from V and 7 from J, leaving 17 bases between them. This CDR3 spans 15 amino acids. DNA of the CDR3: TGTGCCAGCAGTTCCACAGGGATCCGGGGGAACACCATATATTTT. Protein sequence: CASSSTGIRGNTIYF.

The rearrangement uses TRBV5-4 and TRBJ1-2; D not certain. The V gene lost 1 base and the J gene lost 14 bases, with 27 bases spanning the gap. The CDR3 has 16 amino acids. Germline CDR1 and CDR2: SGHNT and YYREEE (reference sequence). Here the CDR3 DNA reads TGTGCCAGCAGCTTGTCGATTGGCAGGACCTTTCGAGAGTCGACCTTC. This translates into CASSLSIGRTFRESTF.

V is TRBV7-9 and J is TRBJ1-1; weak D call: TRBD1 (6 bases). This CDR3 spans 14 amino acids. CDR1 is SEHNR, CDR2 FQNEAQ, per germline (reference sequence). Between the trimmed V and J ends, which lost 5 bases and 1 base, there was a span of 11 bases. The CDR3 spells CASSPDRWNTEAFF. In nucleotides, the CDR3 is TGTGCCAGCAGCCCGGACAGATGGAACACTGAAGCTTTCTTT.

The chain combines TRBV6-2 or TRBV6-3 with TRBJ1-1; a weak D match, TRBD1 (5 bases). The CDR3 consists of 15 residues. Germline-derived CDR1 and CDR2 are MNHEY and SVGEGT. V was cut by 4 bases and J by 4 bases, with 16 bases left in between. CDR3 sequence: CASSSRGHQGTEAFF. CDR3 coding DNA: TGTGCCAGCAGTTCCCGAGGCCACCAGGGCACTGAAGCTTTCTTT.

V is TRBV6-1 and J is TRBJ2-3; D possibly matches TRBD1 or TRBD2 (6 bases each). Germline loops: CDR1 MNHNS, CDR2 SASEGT. Trimming shortened V by 3 bases and J by 2 bases, and 12 bases separated the two germline ends. The CDR3 sequence is 15 residues long. This chain's CDR3 is CASSEGGHLTDTQYF. The CDR3 bases are TGTGCCAGCAGTGAGGGGGGACACCTCACAGATACGCAGTATTTT.

The chain links TRBV21-1 to TRBJ2-1; the table gives TRBD1 as D, unverified against the DNA. TRBV21-1 is assigned pseudogene status. This CDR3 has 16 residues. The CDR3 here is CANRANRKGSYNEQFF. In nucleotides, the CDR3 is TGTGCCAACCGGGCGAACAGGAAGGGTTCCTACAATGAGCAGTTCTTC.

This clone appeared a few times. The chain combines TRBV12-3 or TRBV12-4 with TRBJ1-2, with D maybe TRBD1 (5 bases). Trimming pared 8 bases from V and 7 bases from J, leaving 14 bases between. The CDR3 runs to 12 residues. CDR3 sequence reads: CASRMQGGGYTF. The CDR3 bases are TGTGCCAGCCGAATGCAGGGCGGTGGCTACACCTTC.

The CDR3 bases are TGTGCCTGGAGTTCGGGGGGATCTCGGCCCCAGCATTTT. This encodes CAWSSGGSRPQHF. The V gene is TRBV30, the J gene TRBJ1-5; weak D call: TRBD1 (5 bases). The CDR3 has 13 amino acids. Looked up from germline, CDR1 is GTSNPN and CDR2 is SVGIG (reference sequence). Deletions cut 2 bases from V and 9 bases from J, with 14 bases between.

The rearrangement joins TRBV15 to TRBJ1-1; D gene uncertain. The CDR3 loop spans 11 amino acids. The germline CDR1 and CDR2 sequences are LNHNV and YYDKDF (reference sequence). Trimming took off 3 bases at V and 9 bases at J, with 8 bases between the two ends. The CDR3 DNA sequence: TGTGCCACCAGCAGGGCTTCCCAAGCTTTCTTT. Its protein is CATSRASQAFF. Based on the CDR3 plus reference TRBV15 and TRBJ1-1, the full variable domain is DAMVIQNPRYQVTQFGKPVTLSCSQTLNHNVMYWYQQKSSQAPKLLFHYYDKDFNNEADTPDNFQSRRPNTSFCFLDIRSPGLGDTAMYLCATSRASQAFFGQGTRLTVV.

The rearrangement uses TRBV12-3 or TRBV12-4 and TRBJ1-6; D is uncertain. The CDR3 runs to 13 residues. V was shortened by 5 bases and J by 9 bases, with 11 bases between the two germline ends. CDR3 DNA: TGTGCCAGCAGTCCCGGGGAGGTTTCACCCCTCCACTTT. This translates into CASSPGEVSPLHF.

This chain connects TRBV3-1 (or the pseudogene TRBV3-2) to TRBJ2-3, with a possible D match to TRBD2 (6 bases). The CDR3 consists of 13 residues. Germline-derived CDR1 and CDR2 are LGHDT and YNNKEL (reference sequence). Between the trimmed V and J ends, which lost 4 bases and 2 bases, there was a span of 7 bases. The CDR3 DNA sequence: TGTGCCAGCAGCCGGGACTTCACAGATACGCAGTATTTT. It yields the protein CASSRDFTDTQYF.

A note on this clone: No conserved phenylalanine or tryptophan ends this CDR3, so it is likely a read error. No DNA is shown, since the ends of the CDR3 on it are uncertain; the CDR3 is the one TCRdb lists. The chain combines TRBV30 with TRBJ1-2; the table calls TRBD1, which could not be checked here. Germline CDR1 is GTSNPN and CDR2 is SVGIG (reference sequence). The CDR3 is made up of 10 amino acids, end residues included. CDR3 loop: CAWRQGAEYL.

The chain couples TRBV5-1 to TRBJ1-5; D unclear. Per germline, CDR1 SGHRS and CDR2 YFSETQ. CDR3 length: 13 amino acids. V lost 4 bases and J 0 bases, leaving 5 bases between the germline ends. CDR3 region: CASSLGSNQPQHF. CDR3 DNA sequence: TGCGCCAGCAGCCTAGGTAGCAATCAGCCCCAGCATTTT.